These 24 T cell receptor beta chains were sequenced from one sample in a study of blood T cell repertoires in COVID-19. TCRdb keeps only in-frame clones here, not all; method: immunoSEQ multiplex PCR. Of some 28,000 clones listed, roughly 79% are singletons. The sequenced material came from peripheral blood. The receptors shown here come from a man between 65 and 85 years old with acute or convalescent COVID-19.

The V and J genes are TRBV11-2 and TRBJ1-1; D ambiguous. Trimming stripped 5 bases from V and 8 bases from J, with 15 bases between. The CDR3 contains 13 residues. Germline V gene sequence: CDR1 SGHAT, CDR2 FQNNGV. The CDR3, as DNA: TGTGCCAGCAGCCTCGGATCACGGGTCGAAGCTTTCTTT. The encoded protein is CASSLGSRVEAFF.

This chain joins TRBV21-1 and TRBJ2-7; the D call TRBD2 from the table was never checked on the DNA. TRBV21-1 is annotated as a pseudogene. The CDR3 runs 23 residues. The CDR3 region is CASSKEEGPGCEKLAGQSYEQYF. The CDR3 region has the DNA TGTGCCAGCAGCAAAGAAGAGGGGCCCGGGTGCGAGAAACTAGCGGGGCAATCCTACGAGCAGTACTTC.

The gene calls are TRBV6-2 or TRBV6-3 and TRBJ2-7, with 7 bases that match TRBD1. The CDR3 covers 15 residues. The germline gives CDR1 MNHEY, CDR2 SVGEGT. V was clipped by 5 bases and J by 1 base; unmatched bases: 8. This CDR3 reads CASSPGGSRSYEQYF. CDR3 DNA sequence: TGTGCCAGCAGTCCAGGGGGATCAAGATCCTACGAGCAGTACTTC.

This clone was counted at least ten times. This chain connects TRBV14 to TRBJ2-7, with 7 nucleotides matching TRBD2. The CDR3 extends over 15 amino acids. Trimming took 4 bases from V and 0 from J; bases not matched to a gene: 6. Germline assignment: CDR1 SGHDN and CDR2 FVKESK. The CDR3 loop reads CASSLAGTTSYEQYF. CDR3 sequence (DNA): TGTGCCAGCAGCCTAGCCGGGACTACCTCCTACGAGCAGTACTTC.

The chain couples TRBV30 to TRBJ1-1; tentative D call: TRBD1 (6 bases). Trimming took 1 base from V and 6 from J, leaving 18 bases between them. The CDR3 length is 15 residues. The germline gives CDR1 GTSNPN, CDR2 SVGIG (reference sequence). CDR3 DNA: TGTGCCTGGAGTGGGCAGACAGGTACTATCTCTGAAGCTTTCTTT. Translation gives CAWSGQTGTISEAFF. The variable domain in full, completed from reference TRBV30 and TRBJ1-1, reads SQTIHQWPATLVQPVGSPLSLECTVEGTSNPNLYWYRQAAGRGLQLLFYSVGIGQISSEVPQNLSASRPQDRQFILSSKKLLLSDSGFYLCAWSGQTGTISEAFFGQGTRLTVV.

This clone is classed as large. V is TRBV11-3 and J is TRBJ2-1; 7 positions match TRBD2. V dropped 0 bases and J dropped 5; count of bases not matched to a gene: 4. Germline loops: CDR1 SGHNT, CDR2 YENEEA. The CDR3 has 15 residues. The CDR3 coding sequence is TGTGCCAGCAGCTTAGATCAGGGAGGGAACAATGAGCAGTTCTTC. Translated, it gives CASSLDQGGNNEQFF.

This clone has at least ten counts. V and J are TRBV6-5 and TRBJ1-3, with 8 nucleotides matching TRBD1. V lost 5 bases, J lost 0 bases, and 3 bases stayed unmatched. The CDR3 is made up of 15 amino acids. The V gene's germline CDR1 is MNHEY and CDR2 SVGAGI. CDR3 sequence reads: CASSRTGPSGNTIYF. The CDR3 DNA is TGTGCCAGCAGTAGGACAGGGCCCTCTGGAAACACCATATATTTT.

The chain joins TRBV6-5 to TRBJ2-1; no reliable D call. The CDR3 sequence is 13 residues long. Germline V lookup: CDR1 MNHEY, CDR2 SVGAGI. Trimming took off 7 bases at V and 2 bases at J, with 9 bases between the two ends. The CDR3 coding sequence is TGTGCCAGCACGAGCGTGACCTACAATGAGCAGTTCTTC. Translating it yields CASTSVTYNEQFF.

J is TRBJ2-2 and V is TRBV7-8; D possibly corresponds to TRBD1 (6 bases). Trimming removed 5 bases at V and 5 bases at J, with 12 bases between. The CDR3 runs to 14 residues. The germline CDR1 and CDR2 sequences are SGHVS and FQNEAQ. The CDR3 DNA sequence: TGTGCCAGCAGCCTACAGGGTCGGACCGGGGAGCTGTTTTTT. Protein product: CASSLQGRTGELFF.

This clone was observed once. J is TRBJ1-2 and V is TRBV28, with TRBD1 matching over 11 bases. CDR3 length: 14 amino acids. CDR1 is MDHEN and CDR2 is SYDVKM in the germline V gene. The trim removed 4 bases at V and 7 bases at J, leaving 5 bases unmatched. The CDR3 nucleotides read TGTGCCAGCAGTTCGGGACAGGGGGAAAGTGGCTACACCTTC. This encodes CASSSGQGESGYTF.

This sequence joins TRBV20-1 and TRBJ2-1; D remains ambiguous. Germline V gene lookup returns CDR1 DFQATT and CDR2 SNEGSKA (reference sequence). Trimming stripped 6 bases from V and 7 bases from J, with 7 bases between. The length of the CDR3 is 10 residues. CDR3 sequence: CSALLNEQFF. The CDR3, as DNA: TGCAGTGCCCTTCTGAATGAGCAGTTCTTC.

This sequence joins TRBV27 and TRBJ2-1; a possible D gene is TRBD1 (6 bases). V was clipped by 5 bases and J by 3 bases, with 20 bases between them. From germline, CDR1 is MNHEY and CDR2 SMNVEV (reference sequence). The CDR3 is 17 amino acids. As DNA, the CDR3 is TGTGCCAGCAGTCTTACCTCCCCGGGACAAAACTACAATGAGCAGTTCTTC. Amino acids: CASSLTSPGQNYNEQFF.

The chain is built from TRBV3-1 (or the pseudogene TRBV3-2) and TRBJ2-1; 12 nucleotides agree with TRBD2. V lost 3 bases, J lost 5 bases, and 5 bases stayed unmatched. From germline, CDR1 is LGHDT and CDR2 YNNKEL (reference sequence). The CDR3 length is 16 residues. The CDR3: CASSQLRLAGDNEQFF. The CDR3 bases are TGTGCCAGCAGCCAGCTTAGACTAGCGGGAGACAATGAGCAGTTCTTC.

CDR3 bases: TGCGCCAGCAGCCTAAGGCCCCATGGGGGGTCGGAAAATTCACCCCTCCACTTT. Amino acids: CASSLRPHGGSENSPLHF. The V and J genes are TRBV5-1 and TRBJ1-6; D is perhaps TRBD1 (5 bases). The germline CDR1 and CDR2 sequences are SGHRS and YFSETQ. The V end was cut by 4 bases, the J end by 7 bases, with 24 bases between. The CDR3 has 18 amino acids.

The chain employs TRBV5-4 and TRBJ2-3, with 14 bases matching TRBD2. CDR1 and CDR2 (germline): SGHNT, YYREEE (reference sequence). This CDR3 is built from 15 residues. The ends lost 4 bases at V and 4 bases at J; junction bases unmatched: 2. The CDR3 nucleotides read TGTGCCAGCAGCGGGACTAGCGGGAGTGCAGATACGCAGTATTTT. Its translation is CASSGTSGSADTQYF. Together with reference TRBV5-4 and TRBJ2-3, the CDR3 gives the full variable domain: ETGVTQSPTHLIKTRGQQVTLRCSSQSGHNTVSWYQQALGQGPQFIFQYYREEENGRGNFPPRFSGLQFPNYSSELNVNALELDDSALYLCASSGTSGSADTQYFGPGTRLTVL.

Ten or more counts support this clone. The J gene is TRBJ1-5, the V gene TRBV4-3; D is unclear. From germline, CDR1 is LGHNA and CDR2 YSLEER. CDR3 length: 15 residues. Trimming removed 0 bases at V and 3 bases at J, with 9 bases between. The CDR3 protein is CASSQEVDYNQPQHF. DNA for the CDR3: TGCGCCAGCAGCCAAGAGGTGGACTACAATCAGCCCCAGCATTTT.

J is TRBJ2-7 and V is TRBV6-2 or TRBV6-3; weak D call: TRBD1 (6 bases). Per germline, CDR1 MNHEY and CDR2 SVGEGT. The CDR3 length is 16 residues. V shed 2 bases and J shed 5 bases, with 19 bases lying between them. CDR3 amino acids: CASSYRIRTATNEQYF. For the CDR3, the DNA is TGTGCCAGCAGTTACAGGATAAGGACAGCAACAAACGAGCAGTACTTC.

This clone was counted many times. This rearrangement joins TRBV5-4 to TRBJ2-7, with 9 nucleotides matching TRBD2. The germline V gene encodes CDR1 SGHNT and CDR2 YYREEE (reference sequence). The CDR3 consists of 14 residues. V was pared by 7 bases and J by 2 bases, with 7 bases of the junction left unmatched. The CDR3 DNA sequence: TGTGCCAGCGGCGAGACTAGCGGTGCCTACGAGCAGTACTTC. Amino acids: CASGETSGAYEQYF.

This clone appeared once. The chain couples TRBV28 to TRBJ2-4; D not resolved. CDR3 length equals 12 residues. CDR1 is MDHEN and CDR2 is SYDVKM in the germline V gene. V was cut by 3 bases and J by 6 bases, with 6 bases left in between. Written as DNA, the CDR3 is TGTGCCAGCAGTTTCTTGTTAAACATTCAGTACTTC. It is translated as CASSFLLNIQYF. Supplemented by reference TRBV28 and TRBJ2-4, the full variable domain reads DVKVTQSSRYLVKRTGEKVFLECVQDMDHENMFWYRQDPGLGLRLIYFSYDVKMKEKGDIPEGYSVSREKKERFSLILESASTNQTSMYLCASSFLLNIQYFGAGTRLSVL.

V gene TRBV24-1 combines with J gene TRBJ2-1; D remains unclear. This CDR3 has 14 residues. Germline CDR1 and CDR2: KGHDR and SFDVKD. Trimming pared 0 bases from V and 8 bases from J, leaving 10 bases between. The CDR3 DNA sequence: TGTGCCACCAGTGATTTGCCCCCCCGGGATGAGCAGTTCTTC. Amino acid sequence: CATSDLPPRDEQFF.

This clone was recorded once. The CDR3 spells CASNRGNQPQHF. The CDR3, as DNA: TGTGCCAGTAACAGGGGAAATCAGCCCCAGCATTTT. The gene calls are TRBV19 and TRBJ1-5, with 7 positions matching TRBD1. The V gene end was trimmed by 7 bases and the J gene end by 4 bases; junction bases not matched to a gene: 1. The CDR3 sequence is 12 residues long. Germline-derived CDR1 and CDR2 are LNHDA and SQIVND (reference sequence).

The chain recombines TRBV19 with TRBJ1-1; TRBD1 might be the D (5 bases). V shed 3 bases and J shed 4 bases, with 15 bases lying between them. Germline values: CDR1 LNHDA, CDR2 SQIVND (reference sequence). The CDR3 has 15 amino acids. The CDR3 DNA sequence: TGTGCCAGTAGTATCCGATTAAAGCAGGGCACTGAAGCTTTCTTT. It specifies CASSIRLKQGTEAFF.

The genes are TRBV19 and TRBJ1-2; 9 positions match TRBD1. V trimming: 3 bases; J trimming: 5 bases; junction bases outside the gene matches: 4. The length of the CDR3 is 14 residues. Germline CDR1 reads LNHDA; CDR2 reads SQIVND (reference sequence). This CDR3 reads CASSMGQGIYGYTF. In nucleotides, the CDR3 is TGTGCCAGTAGTATGGGACAGGGAATATATGGCTACACCTTC.

J is TRBJ1-2 and V is TRBV19; no clear D. CDR3 length: 15 residues. Per the germline V gene, CDR1 is LNHDA and CDR2 is SQIVND (reference sequence). V lost 4 bases, J lost 4 bases, and 16 bases lay in between. Here the CDR3 DNA reads TGTGCCAGTAGTAAAGGACCGGGAGGTGCCTATGGCTACACCTTC. It is translated as CASSKGPGGAYGYTF.